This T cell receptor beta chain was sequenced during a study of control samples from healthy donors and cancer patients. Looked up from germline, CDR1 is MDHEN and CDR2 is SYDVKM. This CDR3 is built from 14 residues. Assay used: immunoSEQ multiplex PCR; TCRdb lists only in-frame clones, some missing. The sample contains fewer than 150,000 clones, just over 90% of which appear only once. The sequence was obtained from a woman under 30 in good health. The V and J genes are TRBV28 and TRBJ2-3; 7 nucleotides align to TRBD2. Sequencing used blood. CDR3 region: CAQRDDQGGDTQYF. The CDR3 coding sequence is TGTGCTCAGCGGGACGACCAAGGTGGGGATACGCAGTATTTT.